The 29 T cell receptor beta chains reported below all come from one sample, sequenced in a study of blood T cell repertoires in COVID-19. Only in-frame clones appear in the TCRdb table, and some are missing; sequencing was by immunoSEQ multiplex PCR. The data show 300,000 to 400,000 clones, with around 84% seen just once and under 3% held by the top ten. Sequences were obtained from peripheral blood. These receptors came from a human donor in a cohort sampled during active COVID-19.

This clone was picked up one time. The CDR3, as DNA: TGTGCCTGGAGTGGAGGCGGGACAGGGTGGACTGAAGCTTTCTTT. It yields the protein CAWSGGGTGWTEAFF. The rearrangement uses TRBV30 and TRBJ1-1, with 9 bases that match TRBD1. Looked up from germline, CDR1 is GTSNPN and CDR2 is SVGIG (reference sequence). V lost 1 base to trimming and J lost 5 bases; unmatched junction nucleotides: 8. The CDR3 has 15 amino acids.

This clone was recorded a few times. The chain links TRBV2 to TRBJ2-3; a possible D gene is TRBD2 (6 bases). Per germline, CDR1 SNHLY and CDR2 FYNNEI. Trimming removed 8 bases from V and 3 bases from J, with 9 bases in between. The CDR3 has 12 amino acids. CDR3 coding DNA: TGTGCCAGCGTCCGGGAGACAGATACGCAGTATTTT. Its protein product is CASVRETDTQYF.

The chain combines TRBV28 with TRBJ2-1; D gene ambiguous. Trimming stripped 5 bases from V and 0 bases from J, with 14 bases between. The CDR3 is 16 amino acids. Germline CDR1 MDHEN, CDR2 SYDVKM. Written as DNA, the CDR3 is TGTGCCAGCAGTCCCAGTCCTGGCATCTCCTACAATGAGCAGTTCTTC. Translating it yields CASSPSPGISYNEQFF.

This clone has a single count. The rearrangement links TRBV6-5 to TRBJ1-2; possibly TRBD1 for D (5 bases). The length of the CDR3 is 12 residues. V was shortened by 8 bases and J by 6 bases, with 13 bases between the two germline ends. Germline V gives CDR1 MNHEY, CDR2 SVGAGI. Here the CDR3 reads CASLDRRNGYTF. The DNA for the CDR3 is TGTGCCAGCCTTGACAGAAGAAATGGCTACACCTTC.

V gene TRBV19 combines with J gene TRBJ1-3, with no clear D. V lost 5 bases and J 4 bases, leaving 15 bases between the germline ends. The V gene's germline CDR1 is LNHDA and CDR2 SQIVND (reference sequence). This CDR3 is built from 15 residues. The DNA for the CDR3 is TGTGCCAGTAGTCCCACCCCTGCGGGGGGAAACACCATATATTTT. As protein: CASSPTPAGGNTIYF.

The V call is TRBV11-3, the J call TRBJ2-5, with 11 bases that match TRBD2. V gave up 2 bases and J gave up 0 bases; unmatched junction bases: 14. Germline loops: CDR1 SGHNT, CDR2 YENEEA. The CDR3 is 20 residues long. The CDR3 DNA is TGTGCCAGCAGCTTAAGGCTAGCGGGGGGAAGTCGGCCCTACCAAGAGACCCAGTACTTC. Its protein is CASSLRLAGGSRPYQETQYF.

The chain recombines TRBV6-1 with TRBJ2-2, with a possible D match to TRBD1 (5 bases). V dropped 3 bases and J dropped 3 bases, with 17 bases sitting between them. The CDR3 consists of 17 residues. Germline V gives CDR1 MNHNS, CDR2 SASEGT. For the CDR3, the DNA is TGTGCCAGCAGTGATCTTTATGGGGCGCCTGACACCGGGGAGCTGTTTTTT. Translating it yields CASSDLYGAPDTGELFF.

The V and J genes are TRBV7-9 and TRBJ2-5; TRBD2 matches 7 bases. CDR1 is SEHNR, CDR2 FQNEAQ, per germline (reference sequence). Trimming cost V 6 bases and J 5 bases; bases outside gene matches: 6. The CDR3 is 13 amino acids. CDR3 sequence reads: CASSPVGGETQYF. CDR3 DNA: TGTGCCAGCAGTCCAGTCGGGGGGGAGACCCAGTACTTC.

The V call is TRBV6-5, the J call TRBJ1-4; TRBD1 matches 7 bases. CDR1 MNHEY and CDR2 SVGAGI come from the germline V gene. The CDR3 has 15 amino acids. The junction had 2 bases not matched to a gene; V was cut back by 0 bases and J by 4 bases. The CDR3: CASSYSTGNNEKLFF. The CDR3 region has the DNA TGTGCCAGCAGTTACTCGACAGGGAATAATGAAAAACTGTTTTTT.

The chain joins TRBV7-2 to TRBJ2-1; 9 bases line up with TRBD1. The CDR3 runs 14 residues. Germline V lookup: CDR1 SGHTA, CDR2 FQGNSA. Trimming at V came to 5 bases and at J to 7 bases, leaving 6 bases not matched to a gene. Written as DNA, the CDR3 is TGTGCCAGCAGCCTACAGGGGGCAGGTAATGAGCAGTTCTTC. Protein product: CASSLQGAGNEQFF. Drawing the rest from reference TRBV7-2 and TRBJ2-1, the complete variable domain is GAGVSQSPSNKVTEKGKDVELRCDPISGHTALYWYRQSLGQGLEFLIYFQGNSAPDKSGLPSDRFSAERTGGSVSTLTIQRTQQEDSAVYLCASSLQGAGNEQFFGPGTRLTVL.

The chain is built from TRBV19 and TRBJ1-1; a weak D match, TRBD1 (6 bases). Deletions cut 9 bases from V and 8 bases from J, with 16 bases between. Per the germline V gene, CDR1 is LNHDA and CDR2 is SQIVND (reference sequence). The length of the CDR3 is 12 residues. CDR3 coding DNA: TGTGCCAGCCAAGACAACAGGGTCGAAGCTTTCTTT. This sequence encodes CASQDNRVEAFF.

The chain links TRBV7-8 to TRBJ2-5, with D maybe TRBD2 (6 bases). Germline V gene sequence: CDR1 SGHVS, CDR2 FQNEAQ. Deletions cut 5 bases from V and 5 bases from J, with 18 bases between. The CDR3 spans 15 residues. CDR3 bases: TGTGCCAGCAGCCAGCGCGGTAGCGGTTTCGAGACCCAGTACTTC. Amino acids: CASSQRGSGFETQYF.

This sequence joins TRBV3-1 (or the pseudogene TRBV3-2) and TRBJ2-7; 8 positions match TRBD2. V trimming: 4 bases; J trimming: 6 bases; junction bases outside the gene matches: 5. Germline CDR1 reads LGHDT; CDR2 reads YNNKEL (reference sequence). The CDR3 runs 13 residues. CDR3 nucleotides: TGTGCCAGCAGCCGAGGACTAGCCAGCGAGCAGTACTTC. Its translation: CASSRGLASEQYF.

This clone has just one count. The genes are TRBV19 and TRBJ2-1; TRBD1 agrees at 12 bases. There are 15 residues in the CDR3. Per the germline V gene, CDR1 is LNHDA and CDR2 is SQIVND (reference sequence). V trimming: 7 bases; J trimming: 8 bases; junction bases outside the gene matches: 9. In DNA form, the CDR3 reads TGTGCCAGTACCCTCAACAGGGACAGGGGGCATGAGCAGTTCTTC. It yields the protein CASTLNRDRGHEQFF.

The DNA of the CDR3 is TGTGCCAGCAGCCAAGGGGGGACAGGGGTGGAGACCCAGTACTTC. This encodes CASSQGGTGVETQYF. V is TRBV3-1 (or the pseudogene TRBV3-2) and J is TRBJ2-5; TRBD1 agrees at 10 bases. Germline values: CDR1 LGHDT, CDR2 YNNKEL (reference sequence). This CDR3 is built from 15 residues. The V segment lost 1 base and the J segment 5 bases; nucleotides outside the gene matches: 4.

The chain carries TRBV30 and TRBJ1-1; D is perhaps TRBD1 (5 bases). V gave up 7 bases and J gave up 1 base, with 10 bases separating them. The CDR3 loop spans 12 amino acids. Germline V gene data show CDR1 as GTSNPN and CDR2 as SVGIG (reference sequence). The CDR3 coding sequence is TGTGCCTTCAACGGACAGAACACTGAAGCTTTCTTT. Translating it yields CAFNGQNTEAFF.

The chain combines TRBV5-1 with TRBJ1-2; 8 bases are shared with TRBD1. CDR1 and CDR2 (germline): SGHRS, YFSETQ. J was trimmed by 1 base and V by 0 bases; bases with no gene match: 8. This CDR3 region has 17 residues. The CDR3 region is CASSLAVTGDFNYGYTF. CDR3 coding DNA: TGCGCCAGCAGCTTGGCCGTGACAGGGGATTTTAACTATGGCTACACCTTC.

V is TRBV11-2 and J is TRBJ1-2, with 8 bases aligning to TRBD1. The CDR3 sequence is 15 residues long. V gave up 5 bases and J gave up 2 bases; unmatched junction bases: 7. Germline V gene sequence: CDR1 SGHAT, CDR2 FQNNGV. In nucleotides, the CDR3 is TGTGCCAGCAGCGACTCGGACAGGGTGAACTATGGCTACACCTTC. Its protein product is CASSDSDRVNYGYTF.

This clone has just a few counts. This chain links TRBV11-2 with TRBJ1-2; 7 positions agree with TRBD1. The germline CDR1 and CDR2 sequences are SGHAT and FQNNGV. V lost 5 bases and J lost 6; bases outside the gene matches: 6. There are 13 residues in the CDR3. This CDR3 reads CASSQYTGDGYTF. In nucleotides, the CDR3 is TGTGCCAGCAGCCAGTATACAGGGGATGGCTACACCTTC.

This chain links TRBV6-5 with TRBJ2-7; D not resolved. Germline V gene sequence: CDR1 MNHEY, CDR2 SVGAGI. V was pared by 6 bases and J by 3 bases, with 3 bases between. This CDR3 has 10 residues. Written as DNA, the CDR3 is TGTGCCAGCAGCTTCTACGAGCAGTACTTC. It is translated as CASSFYEQYF.

This clone was seen just once. This chain connects TRBV6-4 to TRBJ1-2; TRBD1 matches at 7 bases. J lost 3 bases, V lost 2 bases, and 9 bases had no gene match. The length of the CDR3 is 16 residues. CDR1 and CDR2 from the germline V gene are MRHNA and SNTAGT. In DNA, the CDR3 is TGTGCCAGCAGTGACACATATCACAGGGGAGACTATGGCTACACCTTC. Amino acids: CASSDTYHRGDYGYTF.

This clone appeared a single time. This chain joins TRBV27 and TRBJ1-5; D is perhaps TRBD1 (6 bases). This CDR3 has 15 amino acids. Between the trimmed V and J ends, which lost 7 bases and 1 base, there was a span of 14 bases. CDR1 is MNHEY, CDR2 SMNVEV, per germline (reference sequence). Written as DNA, the CDR3 is TGTGCCAGCAATCCAGGGGTCCGGAGCAATCAGCCCCAGCATTTT. It encodes CASNPGVRSNQPQHF.

The chain carries TRBV14 and TRBJ2-2; no definite D call. The CDR3 contains 13 residues. Per the germline V gene, CDR1 is SGHDN and CDR2 is FVKESK. The V gene lost 1 base and the J gene lost 6 bases, with 6 bases spanning the gap. CDR3 bases: TGTGCCAGCAGCCAAGGGGCCCCCGGGGAGCTGTTTTTT. Protein sequence: CASSQGAPGELFF.

V is TRBV7-8 and J is TRBJ2-5; the D gene is possibly TRBD1 (7 bases). Germline V CDR1 and CDR2: SGHVS, FQNEAQ. The CDR3 spans 15 residues. Trimming took 5 bases from V and 1 from J, leaving 14 bases between them. The CDR3 nucleotides are TGTGCCAGCAGCCCGCGGGACAGCCTCCAAGAGACCCAGTACTTC. This translates into CASSPRDSLQETQYF.

V is TRBV3-1 (or the pseudogene TRBV3-2) and J is TRBJ2-5; D is possibly TRBD2 (6 bases). Germline CDR1 is LGHDT and CDR2 is YNNKEL (reference sequence). Trimming removed 3 bases at V and 5 bases at J, with 16 bases between. The CDR3 is 15 amino acids. This CDR3 is CASSHGLARRETQYF. The DNA of the CDR3 is TGTGCCAGCAGCCACGGGCTAGCGAGACGGGAGACCCAGTACTTC.

The V call is TRBV7-2, the J call TRBJ2-3, with 7 bases that match TRBD1. CDR3 length equals 16 residues. The junction had 9 bases not matched to a gene; V was cut back by 0 bases and J by 6 bases. Germline CDR1 SGHTA, CDR2 FQGNSA. CDR3 DNA: TGTGCCAGCAGCTTAGCGGGGACAGAGGCGGTGGATACGCAGTATTTT. Translated: CASSLAGTEAVDTQYF. The variable domain in full, completed from reference TRBV7-2 and TRBJ2-3, reads GAGVSQSPSNKVTEKGKDVELRCDPISGHTALYWYRQSLGQGLEFLIYFQGNSAPDKSGLPSDRFSAERTGGSVSTLTIQRTQQEDSAVYLCASSLAGTEAVDTQYFGPGTRLTVL.

The chain has TRBV6-5 and TRBJ1-6; possibly TRBD1 for D (5 bases). Trimming cost V 2 bases and J 11 bases, with 10 bases left between them. The germline gives CDR1 MNHEY, CDR2 SVGAGI. The CDR3 is 13 amino acids. The CDR3 coding sequence is TGTGCCAGCAGTTACGCAGGGTCCCCACCCCTCCACTTT. It translates to CASSYAGSPPLHF.

The chain combines TRBV7-9 with TRBJ1-6; D unresolved. V lost 5 bases and J lost 7, with 9 bases in between. The length of the CDR3 is 13 residues. CDR1 is SEHNR and CDR2 is FQNEAQ in the germline V gene (reference sequence). DNA for the CDR3: TGTGCCAGCAGCGCGGACTCAAATTCACCCCTCCACTTT. Its protein product is CASSADSNSPLHF.

V and J are TRBV6-6 and TRBJ1-5, with a possible D match to TRBD1 (5 bases). The ends were cut back, 4 bases at V and 5 bases at J, with 6 bases in the middle. The CDR3 has 12 residues. Germline values: CDR1 MNHNY, CDR2 SVGAGI (reference sequence). CDR3 in amino acids: CASSSGYQPQHF. The CDR3, as DNA: TGTGCCAGCAGTTCAGGGTATCAGCCCCAGCATTTT.